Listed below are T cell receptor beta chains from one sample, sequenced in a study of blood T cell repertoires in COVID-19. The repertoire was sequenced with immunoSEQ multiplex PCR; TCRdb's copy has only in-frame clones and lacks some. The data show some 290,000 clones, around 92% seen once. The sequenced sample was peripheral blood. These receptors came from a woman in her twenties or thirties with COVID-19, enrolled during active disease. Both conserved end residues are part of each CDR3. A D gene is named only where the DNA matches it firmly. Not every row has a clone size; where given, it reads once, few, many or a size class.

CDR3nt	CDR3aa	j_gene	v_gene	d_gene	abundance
TGTGCCAGCAGCCACCCGTATATACAGGGGAATGGTGGCTACACCTTC	CASSHPYIQGNGGYTF	TRBJ1-2	TRBV7-8	TRBD1	.
TGCGCCAGTAACCAGGGTCCCACTGAAGCTTTCTTT	CASNQGPTEAFF	TRBJ1-1	TRBV10-2	.	.
TGTGCCATCAGTGCCAGGGCCGATATGAACACTGAAGCTTTCTTT	CAISARADMNTEAFF	TRBJ1-1	TRBV10-3	.	.
TGTGCCAGCTCGGGGGTTAACTATGGCTACACCTTC	CASSGVNYGYTF	TRBJ1-2	TRBV12-3/TRBV12-4	.	.
TGCGCCAGCAGCCAAGGAACAGGGGGTGCCTACGAGCAGTACTTC	CASSQGTGGAYEQYF	TRBJ2-7	TRBV4-1	TRBD1	.
TGTGCCAGTCGGTCCGGGGACAGGCGTTACACTGAAGCTTTCTTT	CASRSGDRRYTEAFF	TRBJ1-1	TRBV19	TRBD1	once
TGTGCCACCAGGCAAGACAGGGCGGACACTGAAGCTTTCTTT	CATRQDRADTEAFF	TRBJ1-1	TRBV15	TRBD1	.
TGTGCCAGCGGCATCTATAGCAATCAGCCCCAGCATTTT	CASGIYSNQPQHF	TRBJ1-5	TRBV21-1	.	.
TGCGCCAGCAGCCCAGGGGGTGGCAGGAACACTGAAGCTTTCTTT	CASSPGGGRNTEAFF	TRBJ1-1	TRBV5-1	TRBD1	.
TGTGCCAGCAGCGGGGGGGAGGGTGTGAACGAGCAGTACTTC	CASSGGEGVNEQYF	TRBJ2-7	TRBV5-4	TRBD2	.
TGTGCCTGGAGACCACTCCCCGGGACTAGCGTCACCGGGGAGCTGTTTTTT	CAWRPLPGTSVTGELFF	TRBJ2-2	TRBV30	TRBD2	.
TGTGCCAGCTCACGACAGGGGGATAATTCACCCCTCCACTTT	CASSRQGDNSPLHF	TRBJ1-6	TRBV18	TRBD1	.
TGTGCCAGCAGTGAATTGGGGGGTAGGGTAGAGCAGTTCTTC	CASSELGGRVEQFF	TRBJ2-1	TRBV6-1	.	once
TGCGCCAGCAGGGACCTAGCTGGTGCCACCGGGGAGCTGTTTTTT	CASRDLAGATGELFF	TRBJ2-2	TRBV10-2	.	.
TGTGCCAGCAGTCACCTTGACAGGTTCAATGAGCAGTTCTTC	CASSHLDRFNEQFF	TRBJ2-1	TRBV6-2/TRBV6-3	.	.
TGCGCCAGCAGCTTGGACCAGATCTATGGCTACACCTTC	CASSLDQIYGYTF	TRBJ1-2	TRBV5-1	.	.
TGTGCCAGCAGTTTACCCGGGACAGGGGCCTACGAGCAGTACTTC	CASSLPGTGAYEQYF	TRBJ2-7	TRBV28	TRBD1	.
TGCGCCAGCAGCTTCGGGGGGGCCGTAGAGACCCAGTACTTC	CASSFGGAVETQYF	TRBJ2-5	TRBV5-1	TRBD2	.
TGTGCCAGCAGTCGACCGGGACTAACCCAATTCGGGGAGCTGTTTTTT	CASSRPGLTQFGELFF	TRBJ2-2	TRBV6-6	TRBD2	.
TGCGCCAGCAGCCAGGCGGGACTAGCGGTCACCGGGGAGCTGTTTTTT	CASSQAGLAVTGELFF	TRBJ2-2	TRBV4-1	TRBD2	.
TGTGCCAGCAGACCAGACAGGTTGAGGACCCCGATAGCCAAAAACATTCAGTACTTC	CASRPDRLRTPIAKNIQYF	TRBJ2-4	TRBV11-2	.	.
TGTGCCAGCAGCTTAGCGCTCAGGACGGGGGGCACTGAAGCTTTCTTT	CASSLALRTGGTEAFF	TRBJ1-1	TRBV7-8	.	.
TGTGCCAGTAGCCCCGGCGGGAGCTCCTACAATGAGCAGTTCTTC	CASSPGGSSYNEQFF	TRBJ2-1	TRBV19	TRBD2	.
TGCGCCAGCAGCTTGGCGGCAGGGCTGAGCGAGCAGTACTTC	CASSLAAGLSEQYF	TRBJ2-7	TRBV5-1	.	.
TGTGCCTGGAGGCAAACCAGGGGGCATAACTATGGCTACACCTTC	CAWRQTRGHNYGYTF	TRBJ1-2	TRBV30	TRBD1	few
TGCGCCAGCAGTCCCCAGGGGAACCGGGAGACCCAGTACTTC	CASSPQGNRETQYF	TRBJ2-5	TRBV10-1	.	.
TGTGCCAGCAGCCTTATGGGAGAGGCAGGACTGGAGTATGGCTACACCTTC	CASSLMGEAGLEYGYTF	TRBJ1-2	TRBV7-9	.	.
TGTGCCAGCAGCCGAACAGGGGGAGTAGGTGAAAAACTGTTTTTT	CASSRTGGVGEKLFF	TRBJ1-4	TRBV7-9	TRBD1	once
TGTGCCAGCAGATCCACTCGGGGGTTTAACACTGAAGCTTTCTTT	CASRSTRGFNTEAFF	TRBJ1-1	TRBV7-9	.	.
TGTGCCAGCAGTTACTCGAAGGACAGGTCCTACGAGCAGTACTTC	CASSYSKDRSYEQYF	TRBJ2-7	TRBV6-5	TRBD1	.
TGCGCCAGCAGCTTGGGCGAGGGGGCGTCCTACGAGCAGTACTTC	CASSLGEGASYEQYF	TRBJ2-7	TRBV5-1	TRBD1	.
TGCGCCAGCAGCAACGGGGGATACGACTATGGCTACACCTTC	CASSNGGYDYGYTF	TRBJ1-2	TRBV4-1	.	.
TGCGCCAGCAGCTTCCGACTAGCGGGGATCTCTGTTGAGCAGTTCTTC	CASSFRLAGISVEQFF	TRBJ2-1	TRBV5-1	TRBD2	.
TGTGCCAGCAGTCTTGGGACTTCGGCCGGGGAGCTGTTTTTT	CASSLGTSAGELFF	TRBJ2-2	TRBV27	.	few
TGTGCCAGCAGCTTAGGTAGCGGTGGAGTGGGGGAGACCCAGTACTTC	CASSLGSGGVGETQYF	TRBJ2-5	TRBV7-9	.	.
TGTGCCAGCAGCCCCGACAGGAACACCGGGGAGCTGTTTTTT	CASSPDRNTGELFF	TRBJ2-2	TRBV7-9	.	.
TGTGCCAACGTGAGGGGGACGGGAGGCTACACCTTC	CANVRGTGGYTF	TRBJ1-2	TRBV6-5	.	.
TGTGCCAGCCGAGGCGGGGTAGGCACAGATACGCAGTATTTT	CASRGGVGTDTQYF	TRBJ2-3	TRBV6-5	.	.
TGTGCCAGCAGCTTTCGGACAGGGTCTAACTATGGCTACACCTTC	CASSFRTGSNYGYTF	TRBJ1-2	TRBV5-6	TRBD1	.
TGTGCCAGTAGAGCCCTGGGGACAGAGTATGGCTACACCTTC	CASRALGTEYGYTF	TRBJ1-2	TRBV19	TRBD1	.
TGTGCCAGCAAGATGATAGCTACTTCTGAAGCTTTCTTT	CASKMIATSEAFF	TRBJ1-1	TRBV2	.	.
TGTGCCAGTAGTTTTGGGAGACACTCAGCTATCACAGATACGCAGTATTTT	CASSFGRHSAITDTQYF	TRBJ2-3	TRBV19	.	.
TGTGCCAGCAGTTACTCGATATCCGGACAGTCCTACGAGCAGTACTTC	CASSYSISGQSYEQYF	TRBJ2-7	TRBV6-5	.	.
TGTGCCAGCAGTCTGACAGGGGGCCCGGATGGCTACACCTTC	CASSLTGGPDGYTF	TRBJ1-2	TRBV27	TRBD1	.
TGTGCCACCTCGCGGGGGATGAACACTGAAGCTTTCTTT	CATSRGMNTEAFF	TRBJ1-1	TRBV10-3	.	.
TGTGCCAGCAGCCAGGGGAGTCATTGGTCTGGAAACACCATATATTTT	CASSQGSHWSGNTIYF	TRBJ1-3	TRBV3-1/TRBV3-2	.	.
TGTGCCAGCAGCGTTGACGGACGGGGTTTGCAGCCCCAGCATTTT	CASSVDGRGLQPQHF	TRBJ1-5	TRBV9	.	.
TGTGCCAGCAGTCCTCTGCTGGGGGGCTCCTACGAGCAGTACTTC	CASSPLLGGSYEQYF	TRBJ2-7	TRBV6-5	.	.
TGTGCCAGTAGTATAGGGACTAGCGGGGCCCAAGAGACCCAGTACTTC	CASSIGTSGAQETQYF	TRBJ2-5	TRBV19	TRBD2	.
TGTGCCAGCAGCTGGACAGGGAGGAGATCCGCGAACACTGAAGCTTTCTTT	CASSWTGRRSANTEAFF	TRBJ1-1	TRBV3-1/TRBV3-2	TRBD1	once